The 27 T cell receptor beta chains in this list originate from one sample, sequenced in a study of T cell changes during pregnancy in multiple sclerosis. Method: immunoSEQ multiplex PCR; TCRdb's copy keeps in-frame clones and lacks some. The sample has about 67,000 clones, nearly 90% seen once. Sequenced here: peripheral blood, sampled in the first trimester of pregnancy. The receptor source for this set is a female donor with multiple sclerosis, enrolled in a pregnancy study.

The J gene is TRBJ1-1, the V gene TRBV7-2; D is perhaps TRBD1 (5 bases). The germline CDR1 and CDR2 sequences are SGHTA and FQGNSA. The CDR3 is 17 residues long. Trimming stripped 4 bases from V and 1 base from J, with 19 bases between. In DNA, the CDR3 is TGTGCCAGCAGCTCCCCCCACAGGACGGGGGAGAACACTGAAGCTTTCTTT. Amino acids: CASSSPHRTGENTEAFF.

This chain joins TRBV5-1 and TRBJ1-1, with 7 positions matching TRBD1. J was trimmed by 1 base and V by 4 bases; bases with no gene match: 4. Germline loops: CDR1 SGHRS, CDR2 YFSETQ. The CDR3 covers 14 residues. The CDR3 nucleotides are TGCGCCAGCAGCCATGGACAGGAGAACACTGAAGCTTTCTTT. Amino acids: CASSHGQENTEAFF. Full variable domain (outside the CDR3, taken from reference TRBV5-1 and TRBJ1-1): KAGVTQTPRYLIKTRGQQVTLSCSPISGHRSVSWYQQTPGQGLQFLFEYFSETQRNKGNFPGRFSGRQFSNSRSEMNVSTLELGDSALYLCASSHGQENTEAFFGQGTRLTVV.

This clone was recorded once. This rearrangement joins TRBV7-9 to TRBJ1-1; a possible D gene is TRBD1 (5 bases). Per germline, CDR1 SEHNR and CDR2 FQNEAQ (reference sequence). The CDR3 runs to 13 residues. Trimming took off 1 base at V and 5 bases at J, with 8 bases between the two ends. The CDR3 DNA reads as TGTGCCAGCAGCTTAGACCCAGGGACTGAAGCTTTCTTT. It specifies CASSLDPGTEAFF.

J is TRBJ1-1 and V is TRBV5-1; 9 nucleotides line up with TRBD1. From germline, CDR1 is SGHRS and CDR2 YFSETQ. V lost 7 bases, J lost 0 bases, and 13 bases stayed unmatched. The CDR3 runs to 17 residues. The CDR3, as DNA: TGCGCCAGCCATCCAGCCCGGGACAGGGTTATGAACACTGAAGCTTTCTTT. It translates to CASHPARDRVMNTEAFF.

V gene TRBV19 combines with J gene TRBJ2-1; 9 nucleotides line up with TRBD1. With 7 bases clipped from V and 4 bases from J, the junction kept 14 bases outside the gene matches. The CDR3 runs 17 residues. Germline CDR1 reads LNHDA; CDR2 reads SQIVND (reference sequence). The CDR3 here is CASTFRAAGTGYNEQFF. CDR3 DNA sequence: TGTGCCAGTACCTTCCGCGCTGCCGGGACAGGGTACAATGAGCAGTTCTTC.

The chain has TRBV7-9 and TRBJ2-1; D not resolved. V was trimmed by 5 bases and J by 8 bases, leaving 16 bases between them. The CDR3 contains 14 residues. CDR1 is SEHNR, CDR2 FQNEAQ, per germline (reference sequence). The CDR3 reads CASSPGVSVDEQFF. The CDR3 coding sequence is TGTGCCAGCAGCCCTGGAGTCTCGGTCGATGAGCAGTTCTTC.

The gene calls are TRBV30 and TRBJ1-3; 12 nucleotides align to TRBD1. V trimming: 6 bases; J trimming: 8 bases; junction bases outside the gene matches: 11. Germline CDR1 reads GTSNPN; CDR2 reads SVGIG (reference sequence). The CDR3 has 15 residues. The CDR3: CACPPPGQGADTIYF. The DNA for the CDR3 is TGTGCCTGTCCCCCCCCGGGACAGGGGGCCGACACCATATATTTT.

V and J are TRBV7-9 and TRBJ2-7; 8 bases agree with TRBD1. Unmatched junction bases numbered 11, after V lost 1 base and J lost 3 bases. Looked up from germline, CDR1 is SEHNR and CDR2 is FQNEAQ (reference sequence). The CDR3 consists of 17 residues. The CDR3 bases are TGTGCCAGCAGCTTAGATTCACAGGGGGAATATGGCTACGAGCAGTACTTC. Translation: CASSLDSQGEYGYEQYF.

This clone was seen once. The rearrangement links TRBV30 to TRBJ2-5, with 12 positions matching TRBD2. CDR3 size: 17 residues. CDR1 is GTSNPN, CDR2 SVGIG, per germline (reference sequence). The V gene end was trimmed by 0 bases and the J gene end by 2 bases; junction bases not matched to a gene: 7. The CDR3 here is CAWSVSRTSGVQETQYF. As DNA, the CDR3 is TGTGCCTGGAGTGTCTCGAGGACTAGCGGGGTACAAGAGACCCAGTACTTC.

This clone has only one observation. The rearrangement joins TRBV19 to TRBJ1-1; D is unresolved. Trimming stripped 3 bases from V and 6 bases from J, with 8 bases between. This CDR3 is built from 12 residues. Germline values: CDR1 LNHDA, CDR2 SQIVND (reference sequence). CDR3 coding DNA: TGTGCCAGTAGTATCTTCGGGGCTGAAGCTTTCTTT. It codes for CASSIFGAEAFF.

The rearrangement links TRBV27 to TRBJ2-7; no firm D call. V was clipped by 6 bases and J by 2 bases, with 14 bases between them. The CDR3 length is 14 residues. From germline, CDR1 is MNHEY and CDR2 SMNVEV (reference sequence). Written as DNA, the CDR3 is TGTGCCAGCAGCTCTTCGCGGATAACCTACGAGCAGTACTTC. Translated: CASSSSRITYEQYF.

V and J are TRBV10-1 and TRBJ2-1; the match to TRBD2 covers 7 bases. Germline loops: CDR1 WNHNN, CDR2 SYGVQD (reference sequence). After removal of 5 bases from V and 0 bases from J, the junction contained 4 bases not matched to a gene. The CDR3 runs to 15 residues. This CDR3 reads CASSLSGVSYNEQFF. In DNA, the CDR3 is TGCGCCAGCAGTCTCAGCGGGGTCTCCTACAATGAGCAGTTCTTC.

This clone was observed once. The chain links TRBV4-2 to TRBJ2-1; 9 bases line up with TRBD2. This CDR3 is built from 19 residues. Germline V gene lookup returns CDR1 LGHNA and CDR2 YNFKEQ. V was pared by 0 bases and J by 2 bases, with 11 bases of the junction left unmatched. The CDR3, as DNA: TGTGCCAGCAGCCAAGAGGGGCGGAGCCTAGCGGGAACCTACAATGAGCAGTTCTTC. This translates into CASSQEGRSLAGTYNEQFF.

This clone was seen only once. The chain couples TRBV7-6 to TRBJ2-7; 7 bases align to TRBD1. Looked up from germline, CDR1 is SGHVS and CDR2 is FNYEAQ. This CDR3 has 15 residues. The ends lost 2 bases at V and 3 bases at J; junction bases unmatched: 7. DNA of the CDR3: TGTGCCAGCAGCTTATCATCGACAGGGAACTACGAGCAGTACTTC. Its protein product is CASSLSSTGNYEQYF.

The genes are TRBV7-8 and TRBJ2-1; 7 bases map to TRBD2. V lost 7 bases to trimming and J lost 9 bases; unmatched junction nucleotides: 12. Looked up from germline, CDR1 is SGHVS and CDR2 is FQNEAQ. The CDR3 spans 14 residues. In nucleotides, the CDR3 is TGTGCCAGCACGGCGGGGGAGGCTATGGGTGAGCAGTTCTTC. Amino acid sequence: CASTAGEAMGEQFF.

The chain has TRBV19 and TRBJ2-7; possibly TRBD2 for D (6 bases). Per the germline V gene, CDR1 is LNHDA and CDR2 is SQIVND (reference sequence). Trimming cost V 6 bases and J 1 base, with 10 bases left between them. The CDR3 runs to 13 residues. CDR3 region: CASSGGVSYEQYF. The CDR3 DNA sequence: TGTGCCAGTAGCGGGGGAGTATCCTACGAGCAGTACTTC.

V and J are TRBV7-2 and TRBJ2-3, with unresolved D. The CDR3 length is 14 residues. V was clipped by 5 bases and J by 2 bases, with 11 bases between them. Germline-derived CDR1 and CDR2 are SGHTA and FQGNSA. The CDR3, as DNA: TGTGCCAGCAGCCAGGCCGGATACACAGATACGCAGTATTTT. Protein product: CASSQAGYTDTQYF.

V is TRBV25-1 and J is TRBJ1-2, with D possibly being TRBD1 (5 bases). This CDR3 is built from 15 residues. CDR1 MGHDK and CDR2 SYGVNS come from the germline V gene. V shed 2 bases and J shed 4 bases, with 14 bases lying between them. This chain's CDR3 is CASSEGQGFFYGYTF. The CDR3 DNA reads TGTGCCAGCAGTGAAGGGCAGGGATTTTTCTATGGCTACACCTTC.

V is TRBV7-2 and J is TRBJ2-1; TRBD2 aligns across 9 bases. V gave up 1 base and J gave up 3 bases; unmatched junction bases: 7. CDR1 is SGHTA, CDR2 FQGNSA, per germline. The length of the CDR3 is 17 residues. CDR3 residues: CASSLGLRTSVYNEQFF. In DNA form, the CDR3 reads TGTGCCAGCAGCTTAGGGCTACGGACTAGCGTCTACAATGAGCAGTTCTTC. Complete variable domain (other parts from reference TRBV7-2 and TRBJ2-1): GAGVSQSPSNKVTEKGKDVELRCDPISGHTALYWYRQSLGQGLEFLIYFQGNSAPDKSGLPSDRFSAERTGGSVSTLTIQRTQQEDSAVYLCASSLGLRTSVYNEQFFGPGTRLTVL.

This chain links TRBV7-9 with TRBJ1-3; D is uncertain. The CDR3 has 13 residues. Germline V gene lookup returns CDR1 SEHNR and CDR2 FQNEAQ (reference sequence). Trimming stripped 5 bases from V and 0 bases from J, with 5 bases between. The CDR3 DNA sequence: TGTGCCAGCAGCCTAACCTCTGGAAACACCATATATTTT. This encodes CASSLTSGNTIYF.

The chain uses TRBV6-5 and TRBJ2-1, with 7 bases lining up with TRBD1. V lost 7 bases and J lost 5; bases outside the gene matches: 11. In germline, CDR1 is MNHEY, CDR2 SVGAGI. The CDR3 spans 15 residues. CDR3 protein: CASTKGGRLNNEQFF. In DNA form, the CDR3 reads TGTGCCAGCACCAAAGGGGGCAGGTTAAACAATGAGCAGTTCTTC.

This chain connects TRBV19 to TRBJ1-2, with 11 bases that match TRBD1. The CDR3 spans 14 residues. Germline trimming cut 8 bases from V and 6 bases from J; bases unmatched to any gene: 8. Germline assignment: CDR1 LNHDA and CDR2 SQIVND (reference sequence). The DNA for the CDR3 is TGTGCCAGTTCGCCGGGACAGGGGGTCAATGGCTACACCTTC. Protein product: CASSPGQGVNGYTF.

The CDR3 reads CASSSTGVYEQYF. The DNA for the CDR3 is TGTGCCAGCAGCTCGACAGGGGTCTACGAGCAGTACTTC. The chain combines TRBV5-5 with TRBJ2-7; 8 bases are a match to TRBD1. With V trimmed by 3 bases and J by 3 bases, 2 bases remained unmatched. Germline CDR1 is SGHKS and CDR2 is YYEKEE (reference sequence). The CDR3 totals 13 residues.

V gene TRBV14 combines with J gene TRBJ2-5; TRBD1 is a possible D gene (5 bases). V lost 4 bases to trimming and J lost 3 bases, with 9 bases between them. CDR3 size: 13 residues. Looked up from germline, CDR1 is SGHDN and CDR2 is FVKESK. The CDR3 sequence is CASSPRVKETQYF. The CDR3 DNA sequence: TGTGCCAGCAGCCCCAGGGTCAAAGAGACCCAGTACTTC. The full variable domain, its missing parts supplied by reference TRBV14 and TRBJ2-5, is EAGVTQFPSHSVIEKGQTVTLRCDPISGHDNLYWYRRVMGKEIKFLLHFVKESKQDESGMPNNRFLAERTGGTYSTLKVQPAELEDSGVYFCASSPRVKETQYFGPGTRLLVL.

The V and J genes are TRBV11-2 and TRBJ1-1, with unresolved D. The CDR3 is made up of 11 amino acids. Germline CDR1 SGHAT, CDR2 FQNNGV. The V end lost 3 bases, the J end lost 8 bases, and 7 bases lay between the germline ends. CDR3 DNA sequence: TGTGCCAGCAGCTTTGGCCAGGAAGCTTTCTTT. Translated, it gives CASSFGQEAFF.

This chain joins TRBV2 and TRBJ1-1; D is unresolved. This CDR3 contains 13 residues. Between the trimmed V and J ends, which lost 6 bases and 1 base, there was a span of 9 bases. From germline, CDR1 is SNHLY and CDR2 FYNNEI. The CDR3 is CASRATSNTEAFF. CDR3 nucleotides: TGTGCCAGCAGGGCCACCTCGAACACTGAAGCTTTCTTT.

The chain joins TRBV9 to TRBJ2-3, with D possibly matching TRBD2 (6 bases). This CDR3 region has 17 residues. The V gene's germline CDR1 is SGDLS and CDR2 YYNGEE. Trimming took 0 bases from V and 0 from J, leaving 14 bases between them. The DNA for the CDR3 is TGTGCCAGCAGCGTAGGGCCCTGGGGGACTAGCACAGATACGCAGTATTTT. This sequence encodes CASSVGPWGTSTDTQYF.